Following are 32 T cell receptor beta chains from one sample sequenced in a study of blood T cell repertoires in COVID-19. Using immunoSEQ multiplex PCR, the repertoire was profiled, and TCRdb retains in-frame clones only, with some absent. There are over 250,000 clones in the sample; about 89% occur only once, and over 2% lies in the top ten. Sequencing was done on a sample of peripheral blood. The receptor set was obtained from a woman between 45 and 60 years old with acute or convalescent COVID-19.

This chain uses TRBV5-4 with TRBJ1-1; no clear D. Germline CDR1 and CDR2: SGHNT and YYREEE (reference sequence). The CDR3 runs to 16 residues. Trimming removed 5 bases at V and 1 base at J, with 18 bases between. The CDR3 protein is CASSSYQAPSNTEAFF. DNA for the CDR3: TGTGCCAGCAGTTCCTACCAAGCCCCTTCGAACACTGAAGCTTTCTTT.

This chain connects TRBV7-2 to TRBJ2-7; 7 nucleotides agree with TRBD1. The CDR3 contains 15 residues. Per the germline V gene, CDR1 is SGHTA and CDR2 is FQGNSA. V lost 5 bases and J lost 2; bases outside the gene matches: 9. The CDR3 region has the DNA TGTGCCAGCAGCCCCCAGGGGGTCCTTCCCTACGAGCAGTACTTC. Its protein is CASSPQGVLPYEQYF.

The rearrangement links TRBV11-2 to TRBJ1-4; no clear D gene. Germline V gene data show CDR1 as SGHAT and CDR2 as FQNNGV. This CDR3 has 13 residues. With 2 bases removed from V and 7 bases from J, the gap between germline ends came to 8 bases. CDR3: CASSLRRGEKLFF. As DNA, the CDR3 is TGTGCCAGCAGCTTAAGACGAGGTGAAAAACTGTTTTTT.

The chain carries TRBV7-2 and TRBJ1-2, with D unclear. The CDR3 extends over 13 amino acids. Germline CDR1 SGHTA, CDR2 FQGNSA. V lost 6 bases and J lost 4, with 12 bases in between. Here the CDR3 reads CASRPGSSYGYTF. In DNA, the CDR3 is TGTGCCAGCAGACCCGGGTCCTCCTATGGCTACACCTTC.

The chain uses TRBV3-1 (or the pseudogene TRBV3-2) and TRBJ2-7; 8 bases are a match to TRBD2. The V segment lost 0 bases and the J segment 3 bases; nucleotides outside the gene matches: 7. Germline V CDR1 and CDR2: LGHDT, YNNKEL (reference sequence). The CDR3 contains 16 residues. The DNA of the CDR3 is TGTGCCAGCAGCCAAGATCGGGAGCGGGGGAGCTACGAGCAGTACTTC. It yields the protein CASSQDRERGSYEQYF.

V is TRBV19 and J is TRBJ2-7; tentative D call: TRBD1 (6 bases). This CDR3 has 15 residues. Looked up from germline, CDR1 is LNHDA and CDR2 is SQIVND (reference sequence). Deletions cut 2 bases from V and 0 bases from J, with 11 bases between. The CDR3 DNA is TGTGCCAGTAGTATATTTGCAGGGGTCTCCTACGAGCAGTACTTC. Protein: CASSIFAGVSYEQYF.

This clone was recorded once. The CDR3 spells CASSVGQLSGNTIYF. CDR3 sequence (DNA): TGTGCCAGCAGCGTTGGACAGCTCTCTGGAAACACCATATATTTT. The chain combines TRBV9 with TRBJ1-3, with D tentatively TRBD1 (6 bases). With 2 bases removed from V and 0 bases from J, the gap between germline ends came to 9 bases. The CDR3 length is 15 residues. CDR1 SGDLS and CDR2 YYNGEE come from the germline V gene.

The V gene is TRBV5-8, the J gene TRBJ1-1; 8 positions agree with TRBD1. V lost 5 bases to trimming and J lost 3 bases; unmatched junction nucleotides: 12. Germline lookup yields CDR1 SGHTS and CDR2 YDEGEE. This CDR3 contains 16 residues. The CDR3 nucleotides read TGTGCCAGCAGGCCACCCAGGGGGCGGCGGTACACTGAAGCTTTCTTT. Protein sequence: CASRPPRGRRYTEAFF.

The chain couples TRBV28 to TRBJ2-7, with 11 bases lining up with TRBD1. Germline V gene data show CDR1 as MDHEN and CDR2 as SYDVKM. V was clipped by 6 bases and J by 8 bases; unmatched bases: 9. CDR3 length equals 14 residues. CDR3 residues: CASRLRDRGGKQYF. The DNA for the CDR3 is TGTGCCAGCAGACTCCGGGACAGGGGGGGTAAGCAGTACTTC.

The chain links TRBV28 to TRBJ2-7; D is perhaps TRBD1 (5 bases). The V gene's germline CDR1 is MDHEN and CDR2 SYDVKM. This CDR3 spans 16 amino acids. Trimming cost V 5 bases and J 3 bases, with 20 bases left between them. The CDR3 loop is CASSTTTDPSLYEQYF. For the CDR3, the DNA is TGTGCCAGCAGTACTACGACAGACCCGTCACTCTACGAGCAGTACTTC.

The V call is TRBV5-1, the J call TRBJ1-3; TRBD1 is a possible D gene (5 bases). Germline V gene sequence: CDR1 SGHRS, CDR2 YFSETQ. V lost 3 bases, J lost 0 bases, and 7 bases lay in between. This CDR3 has 14 amino acids. CDR3: CASSSQGSGNTIYF. CDR3 nucleotides: TGCGCCAGCAGCTCGCAGGGCTCTGGAAACACCATATATTTT.

This sequence joins TRBV5-1 and TRBJ1-3, with D maybe TRBD1 (6 bases). Looked up from germline, CDR1 is SGHRS and CDR2 is YFSETQ. Trimming left V 0 bases short and J 2 bases short, with 12 bases between. This CDR3 contains 16 residues. CDR3 sequence reads: CASSLAPTGTGNTIYF. In DNA form, the CDR3 reads TGCGCCAGCAGCTTGGCCCCTACAGGGACTGGAAACACCATATATTTT.

The chain carries TRBV7-2 and TRBJ1-5; the D gene is possibly TRBD1 (5 bases). The CDR3 totals 14 residues. Germline V lookup: CDR1 SGHTA, CDR2 FQGNSA. V was cut by 5 bases and J by 2 bases, with 10 bases left in between. The CDR3 DNA sequence: TGTGCCAGCAGCGCGCGGGGCGGCAATCAGCCCCAGCATTTT. It encodes CASSARGGNQPQHF.

V gene TRBV10-3 combines with J gene TRBJ2-3; 7 nucleotides match TRBD2. V lost 4 bases and J lost 4; bases outside the gene matches: 8. CDR1 ENHRY and CDR2 SYGVKD come from the germline V gene. This CDR3 contains 15 residues. CDR3 loop: CAISGSAGSADTQYF. The CDR3 DNA is TGTGCCATCAGTGGCTCAGCGGGAAGTGCAGATACGCAGTATTTT.

The table lists this clone with a count of one. Other DNA sequences of this sample code for an identical CDR3. The J gene is TRBJ1-5, the V gene TRBV7-9; D is uncertain. The germline V gene encodes CDR1 SEHNR and CDR2 FQNEAQ (reference sequence). The CDR3 runs to 14 residues. Trimming removed 3 bases from V and 7 bases from J, with 13 bases in between. The CDR3, as DNA: TGTGCCAGCAGCTTGGGCACGGGGAACCAGCCCCAGCATTTT. Translated, it gives CASSLGTGNQPQHF.

The gene calls are TRBV7-9 and TRBJ1-2; 8 bases align to TRBD1. Germline CDR1 SEHNR, CDR2 FQNEAQ (reference sequence). This CDR3 is built from 15 residues. V shed 3 bases, J shed 4 bases, and the junction held 7 bases outside the gene matches. The CDR3 reads CASSFTGGTPYGYTF. Written as DNA, the CDR3 is TGTGCCAGCAGCTTTACAGGGGGAACCCCCTATGGCTACACCTTC.

The chain links TRBV28 to TRBJ1-5; TRBD1 matches 10 bases. The CDR3 contains 17 residues. Trimming at V came to 2 bases and at J to 3 bases, leaving 7 bases not matched to a gene. Germline V gene sequence: CDR1 MDHEN, CDR2 SYDVKM. CDR3 nucleotides: TGTGCCAGCAGTTTAGAGGGGACAGGGGTGTTCAATCAGCCCCAGCATTTT. Translating gives CASSLEGTGVFNQPQHF.

The V and J genes are TRBV4-2 and TRBJ2-7; D unclear. CDR1 is LGHNA, CDR2 YNFKEQ, per germline. Trimming left V 1 base short and J 3 bases short, with 7 bases between. The CDR3 runs to 13 residues. CDR3 amino acids: CASSQVLGYEQYF. The CDR3 nucleotides read TGTGCCAGCAGCCAAGTCCTAGGCTACGAGCAGTACTTC.

In this sample, this clone turned up once. Different DNA sequences within this sample yield the same CDR3. V gene TRBV9 combines with J gene TRBJ2-3; D not resolved. Germline CDR1 SGDLS, CDR2 YYNGEE. CDR3 size: 12 residues. The ends were cut back, 4 bases at V and 0 bases at J, with 3 bases in the middle. In DNA form, the CDR3 reads TGTGCCAGCAGCTTAAGCACAGATACGCAGTATTTT. This sequence encodes CASSLSTDTQYF.

Worth noting for this clone: Different DNA sequences within this sample yield the same CDR3. The chain couples TRBV3-1 (or the pseudogene TRBV3-2) to TRBJ2-7; TRBD2 might be the D (7 bases). V was cut by 4 bases and J by 4 bases, with 11 bases left in between. The germline CDR1 and CDR2 sequences are LGHDT and YNNKEL (reference sequence). This CDR3 is built from 13 residues. CDR3 protein: CASSLGRGYEQYF. The CDR3 nucleotides are TGTGCCAGCAGCCTAGGGAGGGGGTACGAGCAGTACTTC.

CDR3 DNA sequence: TGTGCCAGCAGGGGTAGGGAGAATGAAAAACTGTTTTTT. It yields the protein CASRGRENEKLFF. The V and J genes are TRBV7-2 and TRBJ1-4; the D is unclear. The CDR3 is 13 amino acids. The ends were cut back, 6 bases at V and 5 bases at J, with 10 bases in the middle. CDR1 is SGHTA, CDR2 FQGNSA, per germline.

The J gene is TRBJ2-7, the V gene TRBV5-4; D possibly corresponds to TRBD2 (5 bases). CDR1 is SGHNT and CDR2 is YYREEE in the germline V gene (reference sequence). The CDR3 has 14 residues. Trimming removed 0 bases at V and 3 bases at J, with 10 bases between. In DNA, the CDR3 is TGTGCCAGCAGCTTGGGGGAGAACAACTACGAGCAGTACTTC. Protein product: CASSLGENNYEQYF.

The chain joins TRBV5-1 to TRBJ2-1; 14 bases fit TRBD2. CDR1 SGHRS and CDR2 YFSETQ come from the germline V gene. This CDR3 is 16 amino acids long. V trimming: 5 bases; J trimming: 6 bases; junction bases outside the gene matches: 7. CDR3 residues: CASSLGTSGSFNEQFF. The CDR3 DNA sequence: TGCGCCAGCAGTCTAGGGACTAGCGGGAGCTTCAATGAGCAGTTCTTC.

The chain uses TRBV5-1 and TRBJ1-1; D is perhaps TRBD1 (5 bases). With 0 bases removed from V and 2 bases from J, the gap between germline ends came to 14 bases. Per germline, CDR1 SGHRS and CDR2 YFSETQ. This CDR3 spans 16 amino acids. CDR3 amino acids: CASSLVSGRDNTEAFF. CDR3 DNA: TGCGCCAGCAGCTTGGTATCTGGGAGGGACAACACTGAAGCTTTCTTT.

The V and J genes are TRBV5-5 and TRBJ2-3; 11 bases map to TRBD1. The ends lost 0 bases at V and 3 bases at J; junction bases unmatched: 12. Per germline, CDR1 SGHKS and CDR2 YYEKEE (reference sequence). The CDR3 sequence is 19 residues long. CDR3 nucleotide sequence: TGTGCCAGCAGCTTGGTTAGGACAGGGGGCGGAAGGTGGACAGATACGCAGTATTTT. Amino acid sequence: CASSLVRTGGGRWTDTQYF.

The chain recombines TRBV7-9 with TRBJ2-5; the D gene is possibly TRBD1 (6 bases). This CDR3 region has 13 residues. Germline V lookup: CDR1 SEHNR, CDR2 FQNEAQ (reference sequence). V was shortened by 7 bases and J by 5 bases, with 14 bases between the two germline ends. The CDR3 spells CASNKDRRETQYF. CDR3 coding DNA: TGTGCCAGCAACAAGGACAGACGGGAGACCCAGTACTTC.

V is TRBV7-8 and J is TRBJ1-5; D is unresolved. V lost 5 bases to trimming and J lost 2 bases, with 13 bases between them. CDR3 length equals 15 residues. The germline V gene has CDR1 SGHVS and CDR2 FQNEAQ. DNA for the CDR3: TGTGCCAGCAGCGAAGGAAGAGGAGGCAATCAGCCCCAGCATTTT. Translating gives CASSEGRGGNQPQHF.

The chain carries TRBV7-6 and TRBJ2-2; D is possibly TRBD2 (5 bases). Per the germline V gene, CDR1 is SGHVS and CDR2 is FNYEAQ. The CDR3 contains 15 residues. Trimming took 4 bases from V and 4 from J, leaving 13 bases between them. The CDR3 DNA reads as TGTGCCAGCAGCTCCTATTCTAGCTCCACCGGGGAGCTGTTTTTT. Translating it yields CASSSYSSSTGELFF.

V is TRBV2 and J is TRBJ1-6; D may be TRBD1 (6 bases). Trimming took off 6 bases at V and 7 bases at J, with 13 bases between the two ends. The CDR3 contains 14 residues. The germline gives CDR1 SNHLY, CDR2 FYNNEI. The DNA for the CDR3 is TGTGCCAGCAGGGGGGACACGGGCAATTCACCCCTCCACTTT. This gives the protein CASRGDTGNSPLHF.

The rearrangement uses TRBV2 and TRBJ2-7; 10 bases line up with TRBD2. Germline V gene lookup returns CDR1 SNHLY and CDR2 FYNNEI. This CDR3 region has 18 residues. Germline trimming cut 1 base from V and 2 bases from J; bases unmatched to any gene: 11. This chain's CDR3 is CASSEVSGLAGVPYEQYF. The CDR3 DNA is TGTGCCAGCAGTGAAGTCTCTGGGCTAGCGGGGGTTCCCTACGAGCAGTACTTC.

The chain recombines TRBV25-1 with TRBJ1-1; 7 nucleotides match TRBD1. J gave up 0 bases and V 8 bases, and 6 bases lay outside the gene matches. Germline CDR1 reads MGHDK; CDR2 reads SYGVNS. The CDR3 sequence is 14 residues long. Written as DNA, the CDR3 is TGTGCCAGCTCCAGGGGGGCGATGAACACTGAAGCTTTCTTT. Amino acid sequence: CASSRGAMNTEAFF.

The chain has TRBV10-3 and TRBJ1-5; D is unresolved. Trimming shortened V by 8 bases and J by 6 bases, and 8 bases separated the two germline ends. Germline V lookup: CDR1 ENHRY, CDR2 SYGVKD. The CDR3 loop spans 11 amino acids. The CDR3 region has the DNA TGTGCCATCCGTCGGTTTCAGCCCCAGCATTTT. Translation: CAIRRFQPQHF.